A selection of T cell receptor beta chains follows, all from one sample in a study of CD8 T cells in Susac syndrome. One entry per CDR3 protein results from TCRdb running MiXCR on the immunoSEQ multiplex PCR reads. The table includes about 100,000 distinct CDR3 sequences, 95% detected once. Sequences were obtained from CD8+ T cells from PBMCs. All receptors derive from a human donor with Susac syndrome. CDR3s include the opening cysteine and the closing phenylalanine or tryptophan. The D gene is left open where the match is weak. Not every row has a clone size; where given, it reads once, few, many or a size class.

cdr3_aa: CSARHARGDTEAFF
cdr3_nt: TGCAGTGCTCGACACGCTAGAGGGGACACTGAAGCTTTCTTT
clone_size: once
d_call: NA
j_call: TRBJ1-1
v_call: TRBV20-1

cdr3_aa: CSVGLAGGGTDTQYF
cdr3_nt: TGCAGCGTTGGTCTCGCGGGAGGGGGCACAGATACGCAGTATTTT
clone_size: NA
d_call: TRBD2
j_call: TRBJ2-3
v_call: TRBV29-1

cdr3_aa: CASSPAGRIYEQYF
cdr3_nt: TGTGCCAGCAGCCCCGCGGGCAGGATCTACGAGCAGTACTTC
clone_size: NA
d_call: NA
j_call: TRBJ2-7
v_call: TRBV12-3/TRBV12-4

cdr3_aa: CATSDPPDEQFF
cdr3_nt: TGTGCCACCAGTGACCCCCCGGATGAGCAGTTCTTC
clone_size: NA
d_call: NA
j_call: TRBJ2-1
v_call: TRBV24-1

cdr3_aa: CASTDGGVAGANVLTF
cdr3_nt: TGTGCCAGCACCGACGGGGGGGTGGCTGGGGCCAACGTCCTGACTTTC
clone_size: NA
d_call: TRBD2
j_call: TRBJ2-6
v_call: TRBV13

cdr3_aa: CATSRGHFDYDNNEQFF
cdr3_nt: TGTGCCACCAGCAGAGGCCATTTCGATTACGATAACAATGAGCAGTTCTTC
clone_size: NA
d_call: NA
j_call: TRBJ2-1
v_call: TRBV15

cdr3_aa: CASSPRVAGPHEQYF
cdr3_nt: TGTGCCAGCAGTCCAAGGGTGGCGGGTCCCCACGAGCAGTACTTC
clone_size: NA
d_call: NA
j_call: TRBJ2-7
v_call: TRBV13

cdr3_aa: CSALPRSYNSPLHF
cdr3_nt: TGCAGTGCCCTTCCCCGGTCCTATAATTCACCCCTCCACTTT
clone_size: NA
d_call: NA
j_call: TRBJ1-6
v_call: TRBV20-1

cdr3_aa: CASGLYRNTGELFF
cdr3_nt: TGTGCTAGTGGTTTGTACAGAAACACCGGGGAGCTGTTTTTT
clone_size: NA
d_call: NA
j_call: TRBJ2-2
v_call: TRBV12-5

cdr3_aa: CASSLLGDTEAFF
cdr3_nt: TGTGCCAGCAGCTTACTGGGCGACACTGAAGCTTTCTTT
clone_size: NA
d_call: NA
j_call: TRBJ1-1
v_call: TRBV13

cdr3_aa: CASSLVGAFNTEAFF
cdr3_nt: TGTGCCAGCAGCTTAGTCGGGGCATTCAACACTGAAGCTTTCTTT
clone_size: NA
d_call: NA
j_call: TRBJ1-1
v_call: TRBV7-9

cdr3_aa: CASSGQTDTQYF
cdr3_nt: TGTGCCAGCAGCGGGCAGACAGATACGCAGTATTTT
clone_size: NA
d_call: NA
j_call: TRBJ2-3
v_call: TRBV9

cdr3_aa: CASSQDPRTFYEQYF
cdr3_nt: TGTGCCAGCAGCCAAGATCCCAGGACCTTCTACGAGCAGTACTTC
clone_size: NA
d_call: NA
j_call: TRBJ2-7
v_call: TRBV14

cdr3_aa: CSVEVWRLNGYTF
cdr3_nt: TGCAGCGTTGAAGTATGGCGTCTGAATGGCTACACCTTC
clone_size: NA
d_call: NA
j_call: TRBJ1-2
v_call: TRBV29-1

cdr3_aa: CSAVGQETYEAFF
cdr3_nt: TGCAGTGCCGTAGGACAGGAGACCTACGAGGCTTTCTTT
clone_size: NA
d_call: TRBD1
j_call: TRBJ1-1
v_call: TRBV20-1

cdr3_aa: CASSPPVGQKETQYF
cdr3_nt: TGTGCCAGCAGTCCCCCCGTGGGGCAGAAGGAGACCCAGTACTTC
clone_size: NA
d_call: NA
j_call: TRBJ2-5
v_call: TRBV12-3/TRBV12-4

cdr3_aa: CSARDYKTEAFF
cdr3_nt: TGCAGTGCTAGAGATTATAAAACTGAAGCTTTCTTT
clone_size: NA
d_call: NA
j_call: TRBJ1-1
v_call: TRBV20-1

cdr3_aa: CSASSGQERAFF
cdr3_nt: TGCAGTGCTAGCTCTGGACAGGAGCGTGCTTTCTTT
clone_size: NA
d_call: TRBD1
j_call: TRBJ1-1
v_call: TRBV20-1

cdr3_aa: CSVEGDRGSGEAFF
cdr3_nt: TGCAGCGTTGAGGGGGACAGGGGTAGTGGTGAAGCTTTCTTT
clone_size: NA
d_call: TRBD1
j_call: TRBJ1-1
v_call: TRBV29-1

cdr3_aa: CASSIVSAGASNQPQHF
cdr3_nt: TGTGCCAGTAGTATCGTGTCGGCAGGGGCAAGCAATCAGCCCCAGCATTTT
clone_size: NA
d_call: NA
j_call: TRBJ1-5
v_call: TRBV19

cdr3_aa: CATSDSPTWAGDGANVLTF
cdr3_nt: TGTGCCACCAGTGATTCCCCAACGTGGGCAGGGGACGGGGCCAACGTCCTGACTTTC
clone_size: NA
d_call: NA
j_call: TRBJ2-6
v_call: TRBV24-1

cdr3_aa: CSARGHRSYEQYF
cdr3_nt: TGCAGTGCTAGAGGTCACAGGTCCTACGAGCAGTACTTC
clone_size: NA
d_call: NA
j_call: TRBJ2-7
v_call: TRBV20-1

cdr3_aa: CASSEGGGAYNEQFF
cdr3_nt: TGTGCCAGCAGTGAGGGAGGGGGGGCCTACAATGAGCAGTTCTTC
clone_size: NA
d_call: NA
j_call: TRBJ2-1
v_call: TRBV25-1

cdr3_aa: CSARGSEPSTDTQYF
cdr3_nt: TGCAGTGCTAGGGGTAGCGAGCCTAGCACAGATACGCAGTATTTT
clone_size: once
d_call: NA
j_call: TRBJ2-3
v_call: TRBV20-1

cdr3_aa: CAISEFSGGYTF
cdr3_nt: TGTGCCATCAGTGAGTTTTCGGGTGGCTACACCTTC
clone_size: once
d_call: NA
j_call: TRBJ1-2
v_call: TRBV10-3

cdr3_aa: CASSLDRYGLSQFF
cdr3_nt: TGTGCCAGCAGCTTAGATAGGTATGGGCTATCTCAGTTCTTC
clone_size: NA
d_call: NA
j_call: TRBJ2-1
v_call: TRBV11-2

cdr3_aa: CSGQLAGGPTYDTQYF
cdr3_nt: TGCAGCGGACAACTAGCGGGAGGGCCAACTTACGATACGCAGTATTTT
clone_size: NA
d_call: TRBD2
j_call: TRBJ2-3
v_call: TRBV29-1

cdr3_aa: CASSLVGGAYNEQFF
cdr3_nt: TGTGCCAGCAGCTTAGTTGGGGGGGCCTACAATGAGCAGTTCTTC
clone_size: NA
d_call: TRBD2
j_call: TRBJ2-1
v_call: TRBV11-1

cdr3_aa: CASSLTGQLGNTIYF
cdr3_nt: TGTGCCAGCAGCTTAACTGGACAGCTTGGAAACACCATATATTTT
clone_size: once
d_call: NA
j_call: TRBJ1-3
v_call: TRBV7-9

cdr3_aa: CATSDVGTQETQYF
cdr3_nt: TGTGCCACCAGTGATGTCGGGACGCAAGAGACCCAGTACTTC
clone_size: NA
d_call: NA
j_call: TRBJ2-5
v_call: TRBV24-1

cdr3_aa: CASSLWGEGLETQDPDTQYF
cdr3_nt: TGTGCCAGCAGCTTATGGGGTGAGGGCTTGGAAACCCAGGATCCAGATACGCAGTATTTT
clone_size: NA
d_call: NA
j_call: TRBJ2-3
v_call: TRBV11-2

cdr3_aa: CASSLQAGGTNEQFF
cdr3_nt: TGTGCCAGCAGCTTACAGGCGGGAGGGACGAATGAGCAGTTCTTC
clone_size: once
d_call: TRBD2
j_call: TRBJ2-1
v_call: TRBV7-2

cdr3_aa: CASSRSTDTQYF
cdr3_nt: TGTGCCAGCAGCCGCAGCACAGATACGCAGTATTTT
clone_size: NA
d_call: NA
j_call: TRBJ2-3
v_call: TRBV12-3/TRBV12-4

cdr3_aa: CASSPSGPDVAGELFF
cdr3_nt: TGTGCCAGCTCACCAAGTGGACCCGACGTGGCCGGGGAGCTGTTTTTT
clone_size: NA
d_call: NA
j_call: TRBJ2-2
v_call: TRBV18

cdr3_aa: CASSQSQNNEQFF
cdr3_nt: TGCGCCAGCAGCCAAAGTCAGAACAATGAGCAGTTCTTC
clone_size: NA
d_call: NA
j_call: TRBJ2-1
v_call: TRBV4-1

cdr3_aa: CASSEPREQYF
cdr3_nt: TGTGCCAGCAGTGAACCGAGGGAGCAGTACTTC
clone_size: NA
d_call: NA
j_call: TRBJ2-7
v_call: TRBV6-1

cdr3_aa: CASSQVGGRRNEQFF
cdr3_nt: TGCGCCAGCAGCCAAGTGGGTGGCAGGAGGAATGAGCAGTTCTTC
clone_size: NA
d_call: NA
j_call: TRBJ2-1
v_call: TRBV4-1

cdr3_aa: CASSSKGPREYF
cdr3_nt: TGTGCCAGCAGTTCGAAAGGGCCGCGGGAGTATTTT
clone_size: NA
d_call: NA
j_call: TRBJ2-3
v_call: TRBV28

cdr3_aa: CSGLLRLSEKLFF
cdr3_nt: TGCAGCGGTCTACTCCGGCTAAGTGAAAAACTGTTTTTT
clone_size: NA
d_call: NA
j_call: TRBJ1-4
v_call: TRBV29-1

cdr3_aa: CSAQSWRAFF
cdr3_nt: TGCAGTGCCCAGAGTTGGAGGGCTTTCTTT
clone_size: NA
d_call: NA
j_call: TRBJ1-1
v_call: TRBV20-1

cdr3_aa: CSVDGSLWETQYF
cdr3_nt: TGCAGCGTTGATGGCAGTCTGTGGGAGACCCAGTACTTC
clone_size: NA
d_call: NA
j_call: TRBJ2-5
v_call: TRBV29-1

cdr3_aa: CATSRDSYNEQFF
cdr3_nt: TGTGCCACCAGCAGAGACAGTTACAATGAGCAGTTCTTC
clone_size: NA
d_call: NA
j_call: TRBJ2-1
v_call: TRBV15

cdr3_aa: CASSPPRGRQTYNEQFF
cdr3_nt: TGTGCCAGCAGCCCCCCCCGCGGGAGACAGACCTACAATGAGCAGTTCTTC
clone_size: NA
d_call: TRBD2
j_call: TRBJ2-1
v_call: TRBV9

cdr3_aa: CATSRGDTQNTEAFF
cdr3_nt: TGTGCCACCAGCAGAGGGGACACGCAGAACACTGAAGCTTTCTTT
clone_size: NA
d_call: NA
j_call: TRBJ1-1
v_call: TRBV15